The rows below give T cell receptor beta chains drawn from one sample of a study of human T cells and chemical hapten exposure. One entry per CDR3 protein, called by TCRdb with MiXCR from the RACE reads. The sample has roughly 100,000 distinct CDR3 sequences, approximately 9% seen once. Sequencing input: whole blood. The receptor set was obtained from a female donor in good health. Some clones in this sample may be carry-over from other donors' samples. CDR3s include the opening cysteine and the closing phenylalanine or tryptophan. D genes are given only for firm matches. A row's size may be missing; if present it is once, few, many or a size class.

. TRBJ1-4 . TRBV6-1 CANKPGGSNEKLFF TGTGCCAACAAACCAGGAGGAAGTAATGAAAAACTGTTTTTT
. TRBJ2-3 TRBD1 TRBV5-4 CASSLKDRGTTDTQYF TGTGCCAGCAGCTTGAAAGACAGGGGGACCACAGATACGCAGTATTTT
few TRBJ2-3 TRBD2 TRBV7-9 CASSSTPGLATDTQYF TGTGCCAGCAGCTCCACACCGGGACTAGCTACAGATACGCAGTATTTT
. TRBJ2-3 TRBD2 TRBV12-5 CASDNSGSTDTQYF TGTGCTAGTGATAATAGCGGGAGCACAGATACGCAGTATTTT
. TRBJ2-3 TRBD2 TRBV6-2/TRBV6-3 CASTKRESTDTQYF TGTGCCAGTACAAAGCGGGAGAGCACAGATACGCAGTATTTT
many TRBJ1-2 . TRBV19 CASIISSSGNYGYTF TGTGCCAGTATCATCTCCTCCTCAGGGAACTATGGCTACACCTTC
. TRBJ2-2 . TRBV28 CASSSWDRIRTGELFF TGTGCCAGCAGTTCCTGGGACCGTATAAGGACCGGGGAGCTGTTTTTT
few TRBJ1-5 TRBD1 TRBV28 CASSGTVHQPQHF TGTGCCAGCAGTGGGACAGTTCATCAGCCCCAGCATTTT
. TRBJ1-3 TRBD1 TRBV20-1 CSAVRDRVSGNTIYF TGCAGTGCTGTCCGGGACAGAGTCTCTGGAAACACCATATATTTT
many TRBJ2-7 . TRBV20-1 CSAPHPGNLHEQYF TGCAGTGCCCCCCATCCGGGGAATCTTCACGAGCAGTACTTC
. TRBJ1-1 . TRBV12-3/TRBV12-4 CASSLTPRTFLNTEAFF TGTGCCAGCAGTTTAACGCCCAGAACTTTTTTGAACACTGAAGCTTTCTTT
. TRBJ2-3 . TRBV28 CASSPQLPTDTQYF TGTGCCAGCAGTCCCCAACTACCCACAGATACGCAGTATTTT
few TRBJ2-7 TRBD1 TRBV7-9 CASSLGHRGMEQYF TGTGCCAGCAGCTTAGGACACAGGGGGATGGAGCAGTACTTC
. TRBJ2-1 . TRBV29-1 CSVVGHYNEQFF TGCAGCGTTGTGGGACACTACAATGAGCAGTTCTTC
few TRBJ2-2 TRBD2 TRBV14 CASSPGLAGTLGARELFF TGTGCCAGCAGCCCGGGACTAGCGGGAACTTTAGGGGCCCGGGAGCTGTTTTTT
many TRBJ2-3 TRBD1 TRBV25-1 CASTGQGAFDTQYF TGTGCCAGCACTGGACAGGGGGCGTTCGATACGCAGTATTTT
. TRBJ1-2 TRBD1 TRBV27 CASSYTGDWGYGYTF TGTGCCAGCAGTTATACAGGGGACTGGGGCTATGGCTACACCTTC
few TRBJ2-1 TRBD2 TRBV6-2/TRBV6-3 CASTGGGNEQFF TGTGCCAGCACTGGCGGGGGCAATGAGCAGTTCTTC
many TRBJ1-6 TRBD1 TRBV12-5 CASGLINRGWAPLHF TGTGCTAGTGGTTTGATTAACAGGGGTTGGGCACCCCTCCACTTT
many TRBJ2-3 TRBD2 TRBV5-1 CASSGGRREFHTQYF TGCGCCAGCAGCGGGGGACGGCGGGAGTTCCATACGCAGTATTTT
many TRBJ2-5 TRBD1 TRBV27 CASSWTGLETQYF TGTGCCAGCAGTTGGACAGGGCTAGAGACCCAGTACTTC
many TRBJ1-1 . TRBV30 CAWAQGFRTEAFF TGTGCCTGGGCTCAGGGTTTTCGGACTGAAGCTTTCTTT
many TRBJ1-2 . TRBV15 CATRIPRPRRGYTF TGTGCCACCAGAATCCCCCGACCACGGCGCGGCTACACCTTC
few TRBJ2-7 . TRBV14 CASSQGGRGHYEQYF TGTGCCAGCAGCCAAGGGGGCAGGGGTCACTACGAGCAGTACTTC
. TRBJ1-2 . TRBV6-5 CASSYRTAYGYTF TGTGCCAGCAGTTACCGGACCGCTTATGGCTACACCTTC
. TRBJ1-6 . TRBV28 CASSSLLRNSPLHF TGTGCCAGCAGTTCTCTCCTGCGGAATTCACCCCTCCACTTT
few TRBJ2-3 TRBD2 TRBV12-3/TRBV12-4 CASSPKTSGRLVDTQYF TGTGCCAGCAGCCCAAAGACTAGCGGGAGGCTGGTAGATACGCAGTATTTT
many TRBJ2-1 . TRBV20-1 CSARRTAYNEQFF TGCAGTGCTCGACGCACTGCCTACAATGAGCAGTTCTTC
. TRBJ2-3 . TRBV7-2 CASSLTGPGLGQYF TGTGCCAGCAGCTTAACGGGACCTGGGTTAGGACAGTATTTT
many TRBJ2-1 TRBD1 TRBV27 CASSLKALGRPTGDEQFF TGTGCCAGCAGTTTAAAGGCGCTCGGGCGGCCCACAGGGGATGAGCAGTTCTTC
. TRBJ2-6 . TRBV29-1 CSVEDGTFSSSTGANVLTF TGCAGCGTTGAAGATGGGACTTTCTCTTCAAGTACGGGGGCCAACGTCCTGACTTTC
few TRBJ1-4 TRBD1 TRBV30 CACLRQGEKLFF TGTGCCTGCCTAAGACAGGGGGAAAAACTGTTTTTT
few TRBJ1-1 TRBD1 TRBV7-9 CASSWGTGHMNTEAFF TGTGCCAGCAGCTGGGGGACAGGGCACATGAACACTGAAGCTTTCTTT
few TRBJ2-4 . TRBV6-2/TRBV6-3 CASSYGPLFLKNIQYF TGTGCCAGCAGCTACGGACCCCTTTTCCTAAAAAACATTCAGTACTTC
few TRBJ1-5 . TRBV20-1 CSASFGLVGQPQHF TGCAGTGCTAGTTTCGGCCTTGTGGGTCAGCCCCAGCATTTT
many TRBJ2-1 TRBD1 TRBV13 CASSFFLPGGVWNEQFF TGTGCCAGCAGCTTTTTCTTGCCAGGGGGCGTTTGGAATGAGCAGTTCTTC
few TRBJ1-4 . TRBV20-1 CSARAFGENGEKLFF TGCAGTGCTAGAGCCTTTGGGGAGAATGGGGAAAAACTGTTTTTT
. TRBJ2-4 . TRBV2 CASTKRLAKNIQYF TGTGCCAGCACAAAGAGACTAGCCAAAAACATTCAGTACTTC
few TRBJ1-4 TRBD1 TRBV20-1 CSAHDRGTNEKLFF TGCAGTGCCCATGACAGGGGGACTAATGAAAAACTGTTTTTT
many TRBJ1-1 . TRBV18 CASSPSEGPNTEAFF TGTGCCAGCTCACCAAGTGAGGGCCCGAACACTGAAGCTTTCTTT
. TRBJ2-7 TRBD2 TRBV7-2 CASSTEGLAGVYEQYF TGTGCCAGCAGCACAGAGGGACTAGCGGGAGTCTACGAGCAGTACTTC
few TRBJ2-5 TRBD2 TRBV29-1 CSVVRAGSQETQYF TGCAGCGTTGTTCGAGCGGGAAGCCAAGAGACCCAGTACTTC
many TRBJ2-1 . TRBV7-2 CASSLTEEQFF TGTGCCAGCAGCCTCACTGAAGAGCAGTTCTTC
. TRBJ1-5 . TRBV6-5 CASSYRQNQPQHF TGTGCCAGCAGTTACCGACAGAATCAGCCCCAGCATTTT
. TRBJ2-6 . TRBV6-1 CASSDGGLGANVLTF TGTGCCAGCAGCGACGGGGGGCTTGGGGCCAACGTCCTGACTTTC
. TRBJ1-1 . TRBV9 CASSVGGGGTNTEAFF TGTGCCAGCAGCGTAGGGGGAGGGGGGACTAACACTGAAGCTTTCTTT
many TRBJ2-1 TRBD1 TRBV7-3 CASSFEGGHYNEQFF TGTGCCAGCAGCTTCGAAGGGGGCCACTACAATGAGCAGTTCTTC
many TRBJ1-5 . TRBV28 CASYTVEGYQPQHF TGTGCCAGCTATACCGTGGAAGGGTACCAGCCCCAGCATTTT
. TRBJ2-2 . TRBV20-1 CSAVVGSQTGELFF TGCAGTGCCGTGGTAGGGAGTCAGACCGGGGAGCTGTTTTTT
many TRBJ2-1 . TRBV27 CASSSSVAGGAHEQFF .
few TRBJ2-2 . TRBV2 CASGGHQDTGELFF TGTGCCAGCGGGGGGCACCAAGACACCGGGGAGCTGTTTTTT
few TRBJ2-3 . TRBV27 CASSLYPRETDTQYF TGTGCCAGCAGTTTATACCCGAGGGAGACAGATACGCAGTATTTT
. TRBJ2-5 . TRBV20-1 CSATRRGVVETQYF TGCAGTGCTACACGGAGGGGGGTAGTGGAGACCCAGTACTTC
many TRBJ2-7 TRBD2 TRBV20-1 CSAPRLAESYEQYF TGCAGTGCCCCTCGACTAGCGGAATCCTACGAGCAGTACTTC